Below are 23 T cell receptor beta chains sequenced from a single sample in a study of blood T cell repertoires in COVID-19. Here immunoSEQ multiplex PCR was the method, and the copy in TCRdb shows in-frame clones only, minus some. The repertoire has about 240,000 clones, roughly 85% of them found once; the top ten carry roughly 5.3%. Sequenced sample: peripheral blood. These TCRs come from a man aged 45-60 years with COVID-19, enrolled during active disease.

CDR3 protein: CASSLGGGADEKLFF. The CDR3 coding sequence is TGTGCCAGCAGCTTGGGAGGGGGCGCGGATGAAAAACTGTTTTTT. The chain couples TRBV5-4 to TRBJ1-4, with 7 bases fitting TRBD1. The V gene's germline CDR1 is SGHNT and CDR2 YYREEE (reference sequence). The junction had 5 bases not matched to a gene; V was cut back by 0 bases and J by 6 bases. The length of the CDR3 is 15 residues.

V and J are TRBV3-1 (or the pseudogene TRBV3-2) and TRBJ2-5; 8 nucleotides align to TRBD2. The germline V gene encodes CDR1 LGHDT and CDR2 YNNKEL (reference sequence). The CDR3 loop spans 16 amino acids. V dropped 3 bases and J dropped 5; count of bases not matched to a gene: 11. The CDR3 here is CASSHIGRGALETQYF. In DNA, the CDR3 is TGTGCCAGCAGCCATATCGGGAGGGGGGCCCTGGAGACCCAGTACTTC.

The chain is built from TRBV7-2 and TRBJ2-3; TRBD1 matches 7 bases. The germline V gene has CDR1 SGHTA and CDR2 FQGNSA. The J segment lost 3 bases and the V segment lost 2 bases, leaving 8 bases of the junction unmatched. The CDR3 has 16 residues. CDR3 sequence: CASSLLPGGGTDTQYF. DNA for the CDR3: TGTGCCAGCAGCTTACTTCCAGGGGGTGGGACAGATACGCAGTATTTT.

This chain joins TRBV19 and TRBJ2-2; D call uncertain. Germline CDR1 and CDR2: LNHDA and SQIVND (reference sequence). The CDR3 has 13 residues. V gave up 6 bases and J gave up 1 base, with 6 bases separating them. The CDR3 loop is CASRTGNTGELFF. CDR3 sequence (DNA): TGTGCCAGTAGGACGGGGAACACCGGGGAGCTGTTTTTT. The whole variable domain, remainder taken from reference TRBV19 and TRBJ2-2, is DGGITQSPKYLFRKEGQNVTLSCEQNLNHDAMYWYRQDPGQGLRLIYYSQIVNDFQKGDIAEGYSVSREKKESFPLTVTSAQKNPTAFYLCASRTGNTGELFFGEGSRLTVL.

The chain employs TRBV7-8 and TRBJ2-2; 7 nucleotides match TRBD2. The CDR3 covers 15 residues. Per the germline V gene, CDR1 is SGHVS and CDR2 is FQNEAQ. The V segment lost 3 bases and the J segment 7 bases; nucleotides outside the gene matches: 8. The CDR3 coding sequence is TGTGCCAGCAGCTTTGGCGGGGGTGGATTCGGGGAGCTGTTTTTT. It translates to CASSFGGGGFGELFF.

The J gene is TRBJ1-2, the V gene TRBV28; 9 bases are shared with TRBD1. V lost 3 bases and J lost 8; bases outside the gene matches: 16. Germline V gene lookup returns CDR1 MDHEN and CDR2 SYDVKM. The CDR3 covers 17 residues. The CDR3 spells CASSFWWNRGRNNGYTF. CDR3 nucleotides: TGTGCCAGCAGTTTTTGGTGGAACAGGGGGCGAAATAACGGCTACACCTTC.

The V call is TRBV9, the J call TRBJ1-3; the match to TRBD1 covers 7 bases. The trim removed 0 bases at V and 4 bases at J, leaving 13 bases unmatched. In germline, CDR1 is SGDLS, CDR2 YYNGEE. This CDR3 has 18 amino acids. The CDR3 region has the DNA TGTGCCAGCAGCGTAGGAATATTAGGGGGCCAATTCGGAAACACCATATATTTT. Its protein product is CASSVGILGGQFGNTIYF.

This chain links TRBV7-2 with TRBJ1-5; D unclear. Germline V CDR1 and CDR2: SGHTA, FQGNSA. The CDR3 extends over 16 amino acids. Trimming removed 5 bases from V and 0 bases from J, with 14 bases in between. CDR3 sequence (DNA): TGTGCCAGCAGCCCCCTTTGGGCAGATAGCAATCAGCCCCAGCATTTT. Translation gives CASSPLWADSNQPQHF.

This chain links TRBV27 with TRBJ2-3, with 12 bases identical to TRBD2. Germline trimming cut 5 bases from V and 3 bases from J; bases unmatched to any gene: 18. From germline, CDR1 is MNHEY and CDR2 SMNVEV (reference sequence). CDR3 size: 20 residues. The CDR3 loop is CASSQLPGLAGPLVTDTQYF. The CDR3 DNA reads TGTGCCAGCAGTCAACTGCCGGGACTAGCGGGTCCCCTTGTTACAGATACGCAGTATTTT.

The V and J genes are TRBV7-3 and TRBJ2-2, with 7 bases lining up with TRBD1. The V gene's germline CDR1 is SGHTA and CDR2 FQGTGA. The CDR3 spans 15 residues. The V gene end was trimmed by 5 bases and the J gene end by 6 bases; junction bases not matched to a gene: 9. In DNA form, the CDR3 reads TGTGCCAGCAGCGCCAGACAGGGAGCATCCGGGGAGCTGTTTTTT. Protein sequence: CASSARQGASGELFF.

In its sample, this clone was seen many times. The rearrangement joins TRBV30 to TRBJ2-3; 7 bases are shared with TRBD2. Unmatched junction bases numbered 3, after V lost 3 bases and J lost 0 bases. The CDR3 has 14 residues. CDR1 and CDR2 from the germline V gene are GTSNPN and SVGIG (reference sequence). The CDR3 loop is CAWRGGTSTDTQYF. The CDR3 nucleotides are TGTGCCTGGAGGGGGGGGACTAGCACAGATACGCAGTATTTT.

The chain carries TRBV28 and TRBJ1-3; D is unclear. The CDR3 contains 15 residues. CDR1 and CDR2 (germline): MDHEN, SYDVKM. V lost 2 bases and J lost 1, with 9 bases in between. As DNA, the CDR3 is TGTGCCAGCAGTTTAGGCCTCTCATCTGGAAACACCATATATTTT. Residues: CASSLGLSSGNTIYF.

CDR3 DNA: TGTGCCAGCATCCGGGACAGGGTAGGGGACACTGAAGCTTTCTTT. Protein product: CASIRDRVGDTEAFF. V usage is TRBV27 and J usage is TRBJ1-1; TRBD1 matches at 9 bases. Unmatched junction bases numbered 9, after V lost 7 bases and J lost 3 bases. Per the germline V gene, CDR1 is MNHEY and CDR2 is SMNVEV (reference sequence). The CDR3 runs 15 residues.

The gene calls are TRBV7-2 and TRBJ1-4; TRBD1 agrees at 10 bases. The CDR3 consists of 14 residues. Germline assignment: CDR1 SGHTA and CDR2 FQGNSA. The V and J ends lost 5 bases and 7 bases, in that order; junction bases with no gene match: 4. The CDR3 loop reads CASSDRGLSEKLFF. The CDR3, as DNA: TGTGCCAGCAGCGACAGGGGGCTCAGTGAAAAACTGTTTTTT. The variable domain in full, with the rest retrieved from reference TRBV7-2 and TRBJ1-4, is GAGVSQSPSNKVTEKGKDVELRCDPISGHTALYWYRQSLGQGLEFLIYFQGNSAPDKSGLPSDRFSAERTGGSVSTLTIQRTQQEDSAVYLCASSDRGLSEKLFFGSGTQLSVL.

The chain employs TRBV4-3 and TRBJ2-2; 10 bases match TRBD2. This CDR3 has 18 residues. CDR1 and CDR2 (germline): LGHNA, YSLEER. Losses at the gene ends were 0 bases for V and 7 bases for J; bases not matched to a gene: 11. CDR3 residues: CASSQEATVAGGIGELFF. CDR3 in DNA: TGCGCCAGCAGCCAAGAAGCTACGGTAGCGGGGGGAATCGGGGAGCTGTTTTTT.

The rearrangement joins TRBV29-1 to TRBJ1-1; a possible D gene is TRBD1 (5 bases). The CDR3 is 13 residues long. Looked up from germline, CDR1 is SQVTM and CDR2 is ANQGSEA. With 4 bases removed from V and 4 bases from J, the gap between germline ends came to 13 bases. This chain's CDR3 is CSVGAGGVTEAFF. Here the CDR3 DNA reads TGCAGCGTTGGAGCTGGAGGGGTCACTGAAGCTTTCTTT.

This clone was recorded once. The V call is TRBV27, the J call TRBJ2-1; 7 bases match TRBD1. Germline V gene data show CDR1 as MNHEY and CDR2 as SMNVEV (reference sequence). The CDR3 totals 15 residues. Germline trimming cut 2 bases from V and 2 bases from J; bases unmatched to any gene: 3. CDR3 protein: CASSLIQGAYNEQFF. CDR3 nucleotides: TGTGCCAGCAGTTTAATCCAGGGGGCCTACAATGAGCAGTTCTTC.

This sequence joins TRBV11-3 and TRBJ1-6, with TRBD1 identical over 8 bases. Germline loops: CDR1 SGHNT, CDR2 YENEEA. V shed 3 bases, J shed 9 bases, and the junction held 13 bases outside the gene matches. The CDR3 has 17 amino acids. This chain's CDR3 is CASSFEDRATCSSPLHF. The CDR3 coding sequence is TGTGCCAGCAGCTTTGAGGACAGGGCTACTTGTAGTTCACCCCTCCACTTT.

This clone occurred a few times. V and J are TRBV14 and TRBJ2-7; unclear D gene. Germline CDR1 SGHDN, CDR2 FVKESK. V was cut by 3 bases and J by 2 bases, with 11 bases left in between. This CDR3 has 14 residues. The CDR3 coding sequence is TGTGCCAGCAGCCAGAATTCAGGCACCTACGAGCAGTACTTC. Translating it yields CASSQNSGTYEQYF.

The V call is TRBV19, the J call TRBJ2-7; TRBD1 matches 7 bases. The V gene's germline CDR1 is LNHDA and CDR2 SQIVND (reference sequence). This CDR3 contains 15 residues. With 6 bases clipped from V and 5 bases from J, the junction kept 13 bases outside the gene matches. The CDR3 DNA follows: TGTGCCAGTAGCCTCACGACCGGGACAGCCCACGAGCAGTACTTC. Its translation is CASSLTTGTAHEQYF.

The V and J genes are TRBV5-6 and TRBJ2-7; 9 bases match TRBD2. The trim removed 4 bases at V and 3 bases at J, leaving 11 bases unmatched. The CDR3 is 16 residues long. Germline assignment: CDR1 SGHDT and CDR2 YYEEEE. The CDR3 loop reads CASSQQSSGAYYEQYF. CDR3 sequence (DNA): TGTGCCAGCAGCCAACAATCTAGCGGGGCTTACTACGAGCAGTACTTC.

The chain has TRBV18 and TRBJ1-5, with D possibly matching TRBD1 (5 bases). The CDR3 consists of 14 residues. Per the germline V gene, CDR1 is KGHSH and CDR2 is LQKENI. With 3 bases removed from V and 5 bases from J, the gap between germline ends came to 11 bases. The DNA for the CDR3 is TGTGCCAGCTCACCTCAGGGTTGGGATCAGCCCCAGCATTTT. Protein product: CASSPQGWDQPQHF.

As to this clone: The germline gene is not matched at one end of the junction; a read error may be the cause. The CDR3 nucleotides are TGTGTCACCAGTGATAACGGCCAAGAGACCCAGTACTTC. Amino acid sequence: CVTSDNGQETQYF. The V gene is TRBV24-1, the J gene TRBJ2-5, with D hard to call. Germline V gene lookup returns CDR1 KGHDR and CDR2 SFDVKD. CDR3 length equals 13 residues.